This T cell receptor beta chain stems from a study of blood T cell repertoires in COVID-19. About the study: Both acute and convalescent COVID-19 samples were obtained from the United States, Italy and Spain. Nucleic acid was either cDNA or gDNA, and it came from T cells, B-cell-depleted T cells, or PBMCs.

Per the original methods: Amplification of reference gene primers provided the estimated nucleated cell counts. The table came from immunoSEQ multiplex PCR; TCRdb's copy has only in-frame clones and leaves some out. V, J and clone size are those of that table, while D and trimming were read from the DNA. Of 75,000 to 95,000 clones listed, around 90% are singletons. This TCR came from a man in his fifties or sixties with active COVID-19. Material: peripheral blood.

As DNA, the CDR3 is TGTGCCAGCAGCCCACCCCTCGGGAAGGGCTGGTGGGGTTCACCCCTCCACTTT. This gives the protein CASSPPLGKGWWGSPLHF. The V and J genes are TRBV13 and TRBJ1-6; D unclear. Trimming pared 5 bases from V and 9 bases from J, leaving 26 bases between. There are 18 residues in the CDR3. Germline loops: CDR1 PRHDT, CDR2 FYEKMQ (reference sequence).